Described below is a single T cell receptor (beta chain) sequence and its context. This sample is drawn from a study of T cell changes during pregnancy in multiple sclerosis. The protocol was immunoSEQ multiplex PCR, while the TCRdb copy is restricted to in-frame clones and leaves out a portion. The sample records about 24,000 clones, roughly 86% being singletons. Germline CDR1 and CDR2: SGHTS and YDEGEE. This CDR3 is built from 14 residues. With 4 bases clipped from V and 7 bases from J, the junction kept 9 bases outside the gene matches. The chain joins TRBV5-8 to TRBJ2-5; 8 bases align to TRBD1. The sample consisted of CD4+ T cells from peripheral blood mononuclear cells, taken in the second trimester of pregnancy. The clonotype was recovered from a female donor in good health, enrolled as a control in a pregnancy study. The CDR3 nucleotides read TGTGCCAGCAGCAATGGACAGGGTCAGGCGACCCAGTACTTC. Translating gives CASSNGQGQATQYF.